These T cell receptor beta chains were read from a single sample in a study of T cell repertoires in cytomegalovirus infection. These receptors' targets are unknown. MiXCR, applied by TCRdb to the reads, yields one record per CDR3 protein. The sample has approximately 910,000 distinct CDR3 sequences, around 29% seen once. Specimen: cultured CD8+ T cells from PBMCs, collected from culture after CMV antigen stimulation. The receptor set was obtained from a human donor in good health (CMV status not recorded). Some clones in this sample may be carry-over from other donors' samples. The CDR3 runs from the conserved cysteine through the conserved F or W. The D gene is left open where the match is weak. Only some rows state a clone size, as once, few, many or a class for expanded clones.

len,abundance,d_gene,v_gene,j_gene,CDR3aa,CDR3nt
12,NA,NA,TRBV7-9,TRBJ1-2,CASSRAGDGYTF,TGTGCCAGCAGCCGTGCGGGCGATGGCTACACCTTC
18,many,NA,TRBV7-9,TRBJ2-1,CASNFLIREGADYNEQFF,TGTGCCAGCAACTTCCTAATAAGGGAGGGGGCAGACTACAATGAGCAGTTCTTC
14,NA,NA,TRBV27,TRBJ2-3,CASSWDSITDTQYF,TGTGCCAGCAGTTGGGACTCAATCACAGATACGCAGTATTTT
14,few,NA,TRBV27,TRBJ1-2,CASSPRGHSYGYTF,TGTGCCAGCAGCCCTCGTGGGCACTCCTATGGCTACACCTTC
13,many,NA,TRBV7-2,TRBJ1-5,CASGGDLVQPQHF,TGTGCCAGCGGAGGGGATCTTGTACAGCCCCAGCATTTT
13,few,TRBD1,TRBV5-5,TRBJ1-2,CATASTGNYGYTF,TGTGCCACTGCATCGACAGGGAACTATGGCTACACCTTC
15,NA,TRBD1,TRBV6-1,TRBJ1-6,CASSIGQGFRSPLHF,TGTGCCAGCAGCATCGGACAGGGATTCCGTTCACCCCTCCACTTT
14,many,TRBD2,TRBV7-2,TRBJ2-7,CASNIAGREYEQYF,TGTGCCAGCAACATAGCGGGGCGTGAGTACGAGCAGTACTTC
15,NA,NA,TRBV14,TRBJ1-5,CASSQWQGLAQPQHF,TGTGCCAGCAGCCAATGGCAGGGTCTAGCTCAGCCCCAGCATTTT
14,NA,NA,TRBV15,TRBJ1-4,CATSPRGLYEKLFF,TGTGCCACCAGCCCGAGGGGTCTATATGAAAAACTGTTTTTT
13,many,TRBD2,TRBV7-6,TRBJ2-7,CASSLAEPYEQYF,TGTGCCAGCAGTCTAGCGGAGCCCTACGAGCAGTACTTC
12,NA,NA,TRBV7-4,TRBJ2-1,CAQGKTVNEQFF,TGTGCCCAAGGGAAGACGGTCAATGAGCAGTTCTTC
14,many,NA,TRBV7-2,TRBJ1-2,CASSLGEGDYGYTF,TGTGCCAGCAGCTTAGGCGAGGGGGACTATGGCTACACCTTC
15,NA,NA,TRBV7-9,TRBJ1-6,CASSLSEGPISPLHF,TGTGCCAGCAGCTTATCCGAGGGGCCGATTTCACCCCTCCACTTT
16,few,NA,TRBV6-5,TRBJ2-5,CASSYSDRGRQETQYF,TGTGCCAGCAGTTACTCCGATAGGGGAAGACAAGAGACCCAGTACTTC
16,NA,TRBD1,TRBV7-1,TRBJ1-6,CASSSGGGGINSPLHF,TGTGCCAGCAGTTCCGGGGGAGGGGGCATTAATTCACCCCTCCACTTT
15,NA,TRBD2,TRBV5-1,TRBJ2-3,CASSSLAGGLDTQYF,TGCGCCAGCAGCTCCCTAGCGGGGGGGCTAGATACGCAGTATTTT
15,NA,TRBD1,TRBV19,TRBJ1-1,CASSMDREVNTEAFF,TGTGCCAGTAGTATGGACAGGGAGGTGAACACTGAAGCTTTCTTT
15,NA,TRBD1,TRBV5-6,TRBJ2-7,CAGSFSGQGSYEQYF,TGTGCCGGCAGCTTCTCGGGACAGGGGTCCTACGAGCAGTACTTC
16,few,NA,TRBV12-5,TRBJ1-1,CASGFAPGTMNTEAFF,TGTGCTAGTGGTTTTGCCCCCGGGACTATGAACACTGAAGCTTTCTTT
14,NA,NA,TRBV15,TRBJ2-1,CATEAEGSYNEQFF,TGTGCCACCGAGGCGGAGGGCTCCTACAATGAGCAGTTCTTC
17,NA,TRBD1,TRBV6-8,TRBJ1-2,CASSYIMRRGPSYGYTF,TGTGCCAGCAGTTACATAATGCGCAGGGGGCCCTCCTATGGCTACACCTTC
18,NA,NA,TRBV6-4,TRBJ2-3,CASSVIGQRGGKTDTQYF,TGTGCCAGCAGTGTCATAGGCCAGAGGGGAGGAAAAACAGATACGCAGTATTTT
13,NA,NA,TRBV25-1,TRBJ2-1,CASSQWGLGEQFF,TGTGCCAGCAGCCAGTGGGGCCTAGGGGAGCAGTTCTTC
11,many,NA,TRBV7-2,TRBJ1-2,CASSPPGGYTF,TGTGCCAGCAGTCCCCCTGGTGGCTACACCTTC
14,NA,TRBD1,TRBV6-1,TRBJ1-4,CASSARTGVEKLFF,TGTGCCAGCAGTGCTAGGACAGGGGTTGAAAAACTGTTTTTT
13,NA,NA,TRBV25-1,TRBJ1-2,CASSDFSNYGYTF,TGTGCCAGCAGTGACTTTAGTAACTATGGCTACACCTTC
17,few,NA,TRBV20-1,TRBJ2-7,CSARVWTDSISSYEQYF,TGCAGTGCTAGAGTCTGGACGGACAGCATCAGCTCCTACGAGCAGTACTTC
14,NA,TRBD1,TRBV6-6,TRBJ2-1,CASRWDRDGHEQFF,TGTGCCAGCAGATGGGACAGGGACGGCCATGAGCAGTTCTTC
16,NA,NA,TRBV27,TRBJ2-5,CASTPGTSGRRETQYF,TGTGCCAGCACCCCGGGGACCTCAGGCAGACGAGAGACCCAGTACTTC
14,NA,TRBD1,TRBV6-2/TRBV6-3,TRBJ2-2,CASSGTDYTGELFF,TGTGCCAGCAGTGGGACAGATTACACCGGGGAGCTGTTTTTT
14,NA,TRBD1,TRBV29-1,TRBJ2-1,CSVEGTGKHNEQFF,TGCAGCGTTGAGGGGACAGGGAAACACAATGAGCAGTTCTTC
15,NA,NA,TRBV9,TRBJ2-5,CASSALGLGPGTQYF,TGTGCCAGCAGCGCCCTTGGATTGGGGCCCGGGACCCAGTACTTC
12,few,NA,TRBV15,TRBJ2-1,CATSMSYNEQFF,TGTGCCACCAGCATGAGTTACAATGAGCAGTTCTTC
14,NA,NA,TRBV13,TRBJ2-7,CASRPGGRPYEQYF,TGTGCCAGCAGGCCCGGGGGGCGACCCTACGAGCAGTACTTC
13,NA,NA,TRBV7-6,TRBJ2-1,CASSLGPFNEQFF,TGTGCTAGCAGCTTAGGCCCATTCAATGAGCAGTTCTTC
12,NA,NA,TRBV6-1,TRBJ1-5,CASSERAQPQHF,TGTGCCAGCAGTGAAAGGGCTCAGCCCCAGCATTTT
15,few,NA,TRBV7-7,TRBJ2-2,CASSFSKGGTGELFF,TGTGCTAGCAGCTTTTCTAAGGGGGGGACCGGGGAGCTGTTTTTT
13,NA,NA,TRBV27,TRBJ1-1,CASSSSSALEAFF,TGTGCCAGCAGTTCCTCTTCCGCGCTCGAAGCTTTCTTT
15,few,TRBD2,TRBV24-1,TRBJ2-1,CATSEGTSGGNEQFF,TGTGCCACCAGTGAAGGGACTAGCGGGGGGAATGAGCAGTTCTTC
17,few,NA,TRBV13,TRBJ1-3,CASSLESRQGSGNTIYF,TGTGCCAGCAGCTTAGAATCCCGGCAGGGCTCTGGAAACACCATATATTTT
15,NA,TRBD1,TRBV2,TRBJ2-7,CASSDGTGGRYEQYF,TGTGCCAGCAGTGACGGGACAGGGGGACGCTACGAGCAGTACTTC
17,NA,NA,TRBV27,TRBJ1-5,CASRSRVPAGGFQPQHF,TGTGCCAGCAGGAGCAGGGTCCCGGCAGGAGGGTTTCAGCCCCAGCATTTT
15,NA,NA,TRBV4-3,TRBJ2-3,CASSGGGGAVNTQYF,TGCGCCAGCAGCGGTGGGGGGGGGGCCGTAAACACGCAGTATTTT